This T cell receptor (beta chain) is from a study of identical twins. Notes on the study in general: The study found that models underestimated out-of-frame TCR alpha sharing in monozygotic twins. It was cross-sectional statistical analysis, not following the same donors, that the conclusions relied on. Fewer insertions characterized abundant cord blood beta clonotypes, whereas memory repertoires showed none.

This CDR3 has 16 residues. Looked up from germline, CDR1 is SGHRS and CDR2 is YFSETQ. The trim removed 2 bases at V and 0 bases at J, leaving 5 bases unmatched. In its sample, this clonotype was seen a few times. Its antigen is as yet unknown. A template switching step contributed a universal primer site, while unique molecular identifiers were present in the cDNA. TCRdb passed the 5' RACE reads through MiXCR, listing each CDR3 protein once. In the table there are 700,000 to 950,000 distinct CDR3 sequences, around an eighth of which are singletons. These data also featured in a second study, about yellow fever vaccine responses in identical twins.

Sequenced input: PBMCs. The chain links TRBV5-1 to TRBJ1-3, with TRBD1 identical over 7 bases. The sequence was collected from a woman between 18 and 30 years old in good health. CDR3 sequence reads: CASSLQGTLSGNTIYF. The CDR3 DNA reads TGCGCCAGCAGCTTACAGGGGACCCTCTCTGGAAACACCATATATTTT.